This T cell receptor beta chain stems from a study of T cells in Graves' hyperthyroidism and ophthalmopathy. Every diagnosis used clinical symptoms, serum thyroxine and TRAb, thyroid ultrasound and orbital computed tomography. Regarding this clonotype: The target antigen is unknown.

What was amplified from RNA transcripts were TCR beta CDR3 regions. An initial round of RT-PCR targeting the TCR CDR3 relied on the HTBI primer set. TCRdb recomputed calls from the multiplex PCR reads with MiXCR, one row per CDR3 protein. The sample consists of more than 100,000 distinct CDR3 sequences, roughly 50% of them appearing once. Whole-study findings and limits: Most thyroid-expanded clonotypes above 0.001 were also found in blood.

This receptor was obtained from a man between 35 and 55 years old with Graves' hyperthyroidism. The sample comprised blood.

CDR3: CSARGVSGRAYEQYF. CDR3 DNA: TGCAGTGCTAGGGGGGTTAGCGGGAGGGCCTACGAGCAGTACTTC. The chain joins TRBV20-1 to TRBJ2-7; 11 positions match TRBD2. Germline CDR1 is DFQATT and CDR2 is SNEGSKA (reference sequence). V lost 3 bases to trimming and J lost 2 bases; unmatched junction nucleotides: 6. This CDR3 region has 15 residues.